The 32 T cell receptor beta chains presented below share a single source sample, sequenced in a study of cytomegalovirus exposure and HLA in healthy donors. Amplification used 60 Vbeta primers and 13 Jbeta primers. Sequencing used immunoSEQ multiplex PCR; TCRdb keeps in-frame clones, though not all of them. The sample shows 110,000 to 150,000 clones, just under 85% of them seen only once. Material for sequencing was PBMCs. All receptors derive from a woman aged 55-69 years in good health and CMV-seropositive.

This chain joins TRBV6-5 and TRBJ2-7, with a weak D call TRBD1 (6 bases). Trimming removed 0 bases from V and 4 bases from J, with 10 bases in between. Germline V gene data show CDR1 as MNHEY and CDR2 as SVGAGI. The CDR3 runs to 14 residues. Here the CDR3 reads CASSYSGAGYEQYF. The CDR3 DNA follows: TGTGCCAGCAGTTACTCGGGGGCAGGTTACGAGCAGTACTTC.

The V gene is TRBV20-1, the J gene TRBJ1-4, with D uncertain. The CDR3 has 11 amino acids. With 6 bases removed from V and 1 base from J, the gap between germline ends came to 3 bases. Germline loops: CDR1 DFQATT, CDR2 SNEGSKA (reference sequence). The CDR3, as DNA: TGCAGTGCCCTAACTAATGAAAAACTGTTTTTT. Protein: CSALTNEKLFF.

The rearrangement links TRBV5-4 to TRBJ2-5; 9 bases match TRBD2. Germline V gene lookup returns CDR1 SGHNT and CDR2 YYREEE (reference sequence). The CDR3 loop spans 16 amino acids. V gave up 0 bases and J gave up 1 base; unmatched junction bases: 4. CDR3 amino acids: CASSLVPSGIQETQYF. CDR3 sequence (DNA): TGTGCCAGCAGCTTGGTGCCTAGCGGGATCCAAGAGACCCAGTACTTC.

The gene calls are TRBV19 and TRBJ2-3, with 11 positions matching TRBD1. CDR3 size: 14 residues. The ends lost 6 bases at V and 4 bases at J; junction bases unmatched: 3. CDR1 LNHDA and CDR2 SQIVND come from the germline V gene (reference sequence). CDR3 in DNA: TGTGCCAGTAGGGGGACAGGGGGTCCAGATACGCAGTATTTT. It yields the protein CASRGTGGPDTQYF. Full variable domain (rest looked up from reference TRBV19 and TRBJ2-3): DGGITQSPKYLFRKEGQNVTLSCEQNLNHDAMYWYRQDPGQGLRLIYYSQIVNDFQKGDIAEGYSVSREKKESFPLTVTSAQKNPTAFYLCASRGTGGPDTQYFGPGTRLTVL.

The chain links TRBV25-1 to TRBJ2-5; TRBD2 matches at 11 bases. Germline-derived CDR1 and CDR2 are MGHDK and SYGVNS. The CDR3 totals 15 residues. V lost 4 bases and J lost 2; bases outside the gene matches: 3. The DNA for the CDR3 is TGTGCCAGCAGTGGCGGGACTAGCGGACAAGAGACCCAGTACTTC. This encodes CASSGGTSGQETQYF.

This chain connects TRBV6-4 to TRBJ2-7; TRBD1 agrees at 7 bases. The CDR3 has 17 residues. Germline lookup yields CDR1 MRHNA and CDR2 SNTAGT. V lost 3 bases, J lost 3 bases, and 14 bases stayed unmatched. The DNA of the CDR3 is TGTGCCAGCAGTGATAACGGGGACAGCGCCTGCCTCTACGAGCAGTACTTC. The encoded protein is CASSDNGDSACLYEQYF.

V usage is TRBV6-5 and J usage is TRBJ2-7; possibly TRBD2 for D (5 bases). The CDR3 runs to 14 residues. V lost 6 bases and J 2 bases, leaving 14 bases between the germline ends. Germline V CDR1 and CDR2: MNHEY, SVGAGI. CDR3 loop: CASRIGLGAYEQYF. CDR3 in DNA: TGTGCCAGCAGGATCGGACTGGGTGCCTACGAGCAGTACTTC.

This clone was recorded only once. The identical CDR3 is also encoded by other nucleotide sequences in the sample. The CDR3 here is CASSLAQGTEAFF. In DNA form, the CDR3 reads TGTGCCAGCAGCTTAGCCCAGGGCACTGAAGCTTTCTTT. The V call is TRBV7-2, the J call TRBJ1-1; weak D call: TRBD1 (5 bases). CDR3 length: 13 amino acids. Trimming took 0 bases from V and 4 from J, leaving 6 bases between them. The germline V gene encodes CDR1 SGHTA and CDR2 FQGNSA.

The chain couples TRBV18 to TRBJ1-2; no reliable D call. The CDR3 is 14 amino acids. Trimming removed 3 bases from V and 4 bases from J, with 12 bases in between. The V gene's germline CDR1 is KGHSH and CDR2 LQKENI. The CDR3 loop is CASSPASDLYGYTF. The DNA for the CDR3 is TGTGCCAGCTCACCTGCGAGCGATCTCTATGGCTACACCTTC.

This clone turned up a few times. This sequence joins TRBV7-9 and TRBJ2-1; a weak D match, TRBD2 (6 bases). Germline V gives CDR1 SEHNR, CDR2 FQNEAQ (reference sequence). The CDR3 is 14 residues long. The germline V and J ends were trimmed by 3 bases and 10 bases, with 16 bases remaining between them. CDR3 residues: CASSFGTPGGEQFF. CDR3 in DNA: TGTGCCAGCAGCTTTGGGACTCCCGGTGGGGAGCAGTTCTTC.

V gene TRBV23-1 combines with J gene TRBJ2-5, with D possibly being TRBD1 (5 bases). The J call may not be correct, given that the DNA end is closer to TRBJ2-7. TRBV23-1 is labeled an ORF, and its function is uncertain. The CDR3 consists of 14 residues. For the CDR3, the DNA is TGCGCCAGCAGTCAATCCCCGGACAACTACGAGCAGTACTTC. Translated, it gives CASSQSPDNYEQYF.

J is TRBJ2-7 and V is TRBV28; D may be TRBD2 (6 bases). Germline V lookup: CDR1 MDHEN, CDR2 SYDVKM. The CDR3 is made up of 16 amino acids. V was shortened by 7 bases and J by 3 bases, with 22 bases between the two germline ends. CDR3 nucleotides: TGTGCCAGCACTGCCCAGGGAGGCCTAAATAACTACGAGCAGTACTTC. Translating gives CASTAQGGLNNYEQYF.

V and J are TRBV7-9 and TRBJ1-1; the match to TRBD1 covers 7 bases. This CDR3 is 15 amino acids long. Germline CDR1 reads SEHNR; CDR2 reads FQNEAQ (reference sequence). The ends lost 3 bases at V and 5 bases at J; junction bases unmatched: 9. In DNA, the CDR3 is TGTGCCAGCAGCTTGCCCGGGACAGCTGGTACTGAAGCTTTCTTT. Amino acids: CASSLPGTAGTEAFF. Based on the CDR3 plus reference TRBV7-9 and TRBJ1-1, the full variable domain is DTGVSQNPRHKITKRGQNVTFRCDPISEHNRLYWYRQTLGQGPEFLTYFQNEAQLEKSRLLSDRFSAERPKGSFSTLEIQRTEQGDSAMYLCASSLPGTAGTEAFFGQGTRLTVV.

J is TRBJ2-3 and V is TRBV9, with 9 bases aligning to TRBD2. The V gene's germline CDR1 is SGDLS and CDR2 YYNGEE. Losses at the gene ends were 4 bases for V and 3 bases for J; bases not matched to a gene: 9. The CDR3 runs to 16 residues. CDR3 protein: CASSTRGGSMTDTQYF. The CDR3 DNA reads TGTGCCAGCAGCACGCGGGGGGGGAGCATGACAGATACGCAGTATTTT.

This chain uses TRBV2 with TRBJ2-6; the match to TRBD1 covers 8 bases. Germline CDR1 reads SNHLY; CDR2 reads FYNNEI. Trimming at V came to 6 bases and at J to 0 bases, leaving 4 bases not matched to a gene. The CDR3 sequence is 16 residues long. CDR3 region: CASSGDRLSGANVLTF. The CDR3 DNA sequence: TGTGCCAGCAGCGGGGACAGGCTCTCTGGGGCCAACGTCCTGACTTTC.

The chain has TRBV18 and TRBJ2-7; TRBD1 agrees at 8 bases. The V gene's germline CDR1 is KGHSH and CDR2 LQKENI. The V segment lost 3 bases and the J segment 6 bases; nucleotides outside the gene matches: 1. The CDR3 loop spans 12 amino acids. CDR3 DNA sequence: TGTGCCAGCTCACCCGGGACAGGCGAGCAGTACTTC. It encodes CASSPGTGEQYF.

The rearrangement links TRBV16 to TRBJ1-1, with D unclear. The germline gives CDR1 KGHSY, CDR2 FQNENV. The germline V and J ends were trimmed by 0 bases and 0 bases, with 8 bases remaining between them. The CDR3 has 15 residues. CDR3 bases: TGTGCCAGCAGCCAATCTAGCTCCTTGAACACTGAAGCTTTCTTT. It codes for CASSQSSSLNTEAFF.

The genes are TRBV19 and TRBJ2-7; 7 bases are a match to TRBD2. Germline V gene sequence: CDR1 LNHDA, CDR2 SQIVND (reference sequence). The CDR3 totals 13 residues. Trimming took 9 bases from V and 1 from J; bases not matched to a gene: 6. CDR3 residues: CASSSGASYEQYF. CDR3 in DNA: TGTGCCAGCTCAAGCGGGGCTTCCTACGAGCAGTACTTC.

Comment on this clone: The junction differs from germline at one of its ends, possibly a read error. The rearrangement joins TRBV7-8 to TRBJ1-5; the D is unclear. Germline V CDR1 and CDR2: SGHVS, FQNEAQ. The CDR3 contains 14 residues. CDR3 residues: CASSLEPGNPPQHF. CDR3 nucleotide sequence: TGTGCCAGCAGCTTAGAACCGGGGAATCCGCCCCAGCATTTT. Full variable domain (remainder filled in from reference TRBV7-8 and TRBJ1-5): GAGVSQSPRYKVAKRGQDVALRCDPISGHVSLFWYQQALGQGPEFLTYFQNEAQLDKSGLPSDRFFAERPEGSVSTLKIQRTQQEDSAVYLCASSLEPGNPPQHFGDGTRLSIL.

This CDR3 reads CASSFDRGLGELFF. CDR3 nucleotides: TGTGCCAGCAGCTTTGACAGGGGGTTAGGGGAGCTGTTTTTT. The V call is TRBV5-4, the J call TRBJ2-2; 9 bases are shared with TRBD1. The V and J ends lost 2 bases and 8 bases, in that order; junction bases with no gene match: 4. CDR3 length equals 14 residues. Germline CDR1 reads SGHNT; CDR2 reads YYREEE (reference sequence).

The rearrangement links TRBV23-1 to TRBJ2-2; tentative D call: TRBD1 (6 bases). TRBV23-1 belongs to the ORF category, with a function that is uncertain. The CDR3 has 18 residues. The ends were cut back, 0 bases at V and 5 bases at J, with 19 bases in the middle. CDR3 sequence: CASSQSPLVSQGTGELFF. The CDR3 coding sequence is TGCGCCAGCAGTCAATCTCCGCTTGTTTCCCAGGGGACCGGGGAGCTGTTTTTT.

This chain connects TRBV7-2 to TRBJ2-5; 9 bases are a match to TRBD2. The CDR3 has 14 amino acids. Losses at the gene ends were 6 bases for V and 4 bases for J; bases not matched to a gene: 6. Looked up from germline, CDR1 is SGHTA and CDR2 is FQGNSA. CDR3 nucleotides: TGTGCCAGCAGTTTTAGCGGGAGCCCAGAGACCCAGTACTTC. Its translation is CASSFSGSPETQYF.

V usage is TRBV28 and J usage is TRBJ1-2, with a possible D match to TRBD1 (6 bases). Germline loops: CDR1 MDHEN, CDR2 SYDVKM. This CDR3 is 12 amino acids long. V lost 8 bases and J lost 4, with 11 bases in between. CDR3 DNA: TGTGCCAGCGAGTTGGACAGCTATGGCTACACCTTC. Translating it yields CASELDSYGYTF.

Only a few counts were recorded for this clone. The chain carries TRBV19 and TRBJ1-1, with a weak D call TRBD1 (5 bases). The CDR3 sequence is 14 residues long. Germline CDR1 reads LNHDA; CDR2 reads SQIVND (reference sequence). V was shortened by 7 bases and J by 1 base, with 13 bases between the two germline ends. CDR3 DNA sequence: TGTGCCAGTACGGCTCGGCAGGGGAACACTGAAGCTTTCTTT. Amino acids: CASTARQGNTEAFF.

The chain recombines TRBV6-4 with TRBJ2-1; perhaps TRBD1 as D (5 bases). Trimming removed 11 bases from V and 10 bases from J, with 27 bases in between. The germline gives CDR1 MRHNA, CDR2 SNTAGT. CDR3 length: 15 amino acids. CDR3 protein: CAASPQGMGLGEQFF. The CDR3 coding sequence is TGTGCCGCCTCTCCTCAGGGAATGGGCTTAGGAGAGCAGTTCTTC.

This clone was seen only once. CDR3 amino acids: CASSVEEGGVGNTIYF. The CDR3 DNA reads TGTGCCAGCAGCGTAGAAGAAGGAGGGGTAGGAAACACCATATATTTT. The chain joins TRBV9 to TRBJ1-3, with D perhaps TRBD1 (5 bases). Germline V CDR1 and CDR2: SGDLS, YYNGEE. The V and J ends lost 0 bases and 4 bases respectively, with 14 bases between them. The length of the CDR3 is 16 residues.

The chain carries TRBV6-5 and TRBJ2-3, with 7 bases identical to TRBD2. Per germline, CDR1 MNHEY and CDR2 SVGAGI. V lost 7 bases to trimming and J lost 2 bases; unmatched junction nucleotides: 9. This CDR3 has 15 residues. For the CDR3, the DNA is TGTGCCAGCATCGCCAGACGGGGGGACACAGATACGCAGTATTTT. This translates into CASIARRGDTDTQYF.

This clone was observed a handful of times. This sequence joins TRBV14 and TRBJ1-3, with no clear D. V was cut by 6 bases and J by 4 bases, with 10 bases left in between. Germline CDR1 SGHDN, CDR2 FVKESK. This CDR3 is 13 amino acids long. This CDR3 reads CASREVSGNTIYF. The CDR3 DNA reads as TGTGCCAGCAGGGAGGTCTCCGGAAACACCATATATTTT.

J is TRBJ2-7 and V is TRBV6-5; 9 bases are shared with TRBD2. This CDR3 region has 16 residues. The germline V gene has CDR1 MNHEY and CDR2 SVGAGI. The V segment lost 0 bases and the J segment 4 bases; nucleotides outside the gene matches: 7. The CDR3 DNA sequence: TGTGCCAGCAGTTACTCGAGCGGGAGGCCCGGTTACGAGCAGTACTTC. Translation: CASSYSSGRPGYEQYF.

This chain joins TRBV28 and TRBJ2-1; 13 bases are shared with TRBD2. Trimming took 2 bases from V and 7 from J; bases not matched to a gene: 5. The CDR3 has 16 amino acids. The germline V gene encodes CDR1 MDHEN and CDR2 SYDVKM. The CDR3 sequence is CASSLGLAGVRNEQFF. The CDR3 DNA is TGTGCCAGCAGTTTAGGACTAGCGGGAGTTCGAAATGAGCAGTTCTTC.

The J gene is TRBJ2-7, the V gene TRBV4-1; maybe TRBD2 (6 bases). The ends were cut back, 5 bases at V and 0 bases at J, with 23 bases in the middle. The CDR3 consists of 18 residues. Germline CDR1 MGHRA, CDR2 YSYEKL. CDR3 in amino acids: CASSARDLRDSSSYEQYF. The CDR3 DNA reads as TGCGCCAGCAGCGCACGAGATCTTCGGGACTCTAGCTCCTACGAGCAGTACTTC.

J is TRBJ1-1 and V is TRBV30; 9 bases align to TRBD1. CDR3 length: 17 residues. The V gene's germline CDR1 is GTSNPN and CDR2 SVGIG (reference sequence). V was clipped by 4 bases and J by 3 bases; unmatched bases: 15. The CDR3 nucleotides read TGTGCCTGGAATCGTTCCCCGGGGACAGGGTTGGACACTGAAGCTTTCTTT. This sequence encodes CAWNRSPGTGLDTEAFF. The full variable domain, in which reference TRBV30 and TRBJ1-1 provide the parts outside the CDR3, is SQTIHQWPATLVQPVGSPLSLECTVEGTSNPNLYWYRQAAGRGLQLLFYSVGIGQISSEVPQNLSASRPQDRQFILSSKKLLLSDSGFYLCAWNRSPGTGLDTEAFFGQGTRLTVV.